A single sample gave rise to the 14 T cell receptor beta chains below, sequenced in a study of CD8+ T cells in alopecia areata. The treatment: oral pan-JAK inhibitor, 5-10 mg twice daily. Reverse transcribed after extraction, RNA yielded cDNA as the sequencing template. Sequencing was performed with immunoSEQ multiplex PCR; in TCRdb, only in-frame clones are kept and a portion is missing. The table has some 180,000 clones, approximately 53% seen once. The sequenced sample was CD8+ T cells sorted from blood, obtained at week 24, from a patient treated with tofacitinib. The origin of the receptors is a human donor with alopecia areata.

The chain is built from TRBV2 and TRBJ2-1, with D uncertain. This CDR3 contains 10 residues. The germline CDR1 and CDR2 sequences are SNHLY and FYNNEI. Trimming took off 10 bases at V and 11 bases at J, with 12 bases between the two ends. CDR3 residues: CAIAAVKQFF. In DNA, the CDR3 is TGTGCCATAGCTGCGGTAAAGCAGTTCTTC.

The chain is built from TRBV9 and TRBJ2-6; no clear D gene. This CDR3 has 15 residues. Trimming removed 5 bases at V and 0 bases at J, with 9 bases between. Germline CDR1 and CDR2: SGDLS and YYNGEE. The CDR3 DNA sequence: TGTGCCAGCAGTGAGGACGGCTCTGGGGCCAACGTCCTGACTTTC. This gives the protein CASSEDGSGANVLTF.

The chain recombines TRBV6-6 with TRBJ1-6; 8 nucleotides line up with TRBD1. Germline V gene sequence: CDR1 MNHNY, CDR2 SVGAGI (reference sequence). Unmatched junction bases numbered 7, after V lost 7 bases and J lost 5 bases. The CDR3 covers 15 residues. The chain's CDR3 is CASTVTGEHNSPLHF. DNA of the CDR3: TGTGCCAGCACCGTGACAGGGGAGCATAATTCACCCCTCCACTTT.

V and J are TRBV19 and TRBJ1-5; D is unresolved. Trimming took off 1 base at V and 3 bases at J, with 10 bases between the two ends. The CDR3 sequence is 15 residues long. Per the germline V gene, CDR1 is LNHDA and CDR2 is SQIVND (reference sequence). DNA for the CDR3: TGTGCCAGTAGTATAGTCGACAACGTCAATCAGCCCCAGCATTTT. It is translated as CASSIVDNVNQPQHF.

The V and J genes are TRBV4-1 and TRBJ2-3; no reliable D call. CDR1 is MGHRA and CDR2 is YSYEKL in the germline V gene. The CDR3 sequence is 14 residues long. Deletions cut 2 bases from V and 5 bases from J, with 11 bases between. This chain's CDR3 is CASSQRQDGDTQYF. CDR3 sequence (DNA): TGCGCCAGCAGCCAAAGACAAGATGGAGATACGCAGTATTTT.

V usage is TRBV27 and J usage is TRBJ2-3; TRBD1 matches 9 bases. This CDR3 spans 15 amino acids. The V and J ends lost 6 bases and 3 bases, in that order; junction bases with no gene match: 7. Per the germline V gene, CDR1 is MNHEY and CDR2 is SMNVEV (reference sequence). CDR3 DNA: TGTGCCAGCAGGTACAGGGGGCCCAGTACAGATACGCAGTATTTT. Protein: CASRYRGPSTDTQYF.

The rearrangement links TRBV7-2 to TRBJ2-1; D is uncertain. In germline, CDR1 is SGHTA, CDR2 FQGNSA. The germline V and J ends were trimmed by 2 bases and 8 bases, with 13 bases remaining between them. The CDR3 is 14 amino acids. The DNA for the CDR3 is TGTGCCAGCAGCTTATCCACTACTTGGGATGAGCAGTTCTTC. It translates to CASSLSTTWDEQFF. The complete variable domain, with remaining parts taken from reference TRBV7-2 and TRBJ2-1, reads GAGVSQSPSNKVTEKGKDVELRCDPISGHTALYWYRQSLGQGLEFLIYFQGNSAPDKSGLPSDRFSAERTGGSVSTLTIQRTQQEDSAVYLCASSLSTTWDEQFFGPGTRLTVL.

Regarding this clone: This sample also contains other DNA sequences that code for the same CDR3. This chain links TRBV29-1 with TRBJ1-1; no clear D gene. CDR3 length: 11 amino acids. From germline, CDR1 is SQVTM and CDR2 ANQGSEA. V was pared by 4 bases and J by 1 base, with 4 bases between. The CDR3 is CSVAKNTEAFF. Written as DNA, the CDR3 is TGCAGCGTTGCCAAGAACACTGAAGCTTTCTTT.

This clone was detected only a few times. The chain employs TRBV4-3 and TRBJ2-3; D unclear. Germline V CDR1 and CDR2: LGHNA, YSLEER. The CDR3 extends over 17 amino acids. The V and J ends lost 0 bases and 2 bases respectively, with 15 bases between them. CDR3 coding DNA: TGCGCCAGCAGCCAAGATAATCCCTCGGCCCCCACAGATACGCAGTATTTT. This sequence encodes CASSQDNPSAPTDTQYF.

This chain uses TRBV19 with TRBJ2-7, with D unclear. Germline CDR1 and CDR2: LNHDA and SQIVND (reference sequence). Trimming removed 1 base at V and 7 bases at J, with 14 bases between. This CDR3 is 14 amino acids long. The CDR3 sequence is CASSIGEGSREQYF. CDR3 DNA: TGTGCCAGTAGTATAGGTGAAGGGTCGAGGGAGCAGTACTTC.

This rearrangement joins TRBV9 to TRBJ2-2; D is ambiguous. V was trimmed by 4 bases and J by 5 bases, leaving 9 bases between them. This CDR3 region has 13 residues. CDR1 and CDR2 from the germline V gene are SGDLS and YYNGEE. CDR3: CASSPGGTGELFF. The CDR3 DNA sequence: TGTGCCAGCAGCCCAGGCGGTACCGGGGAGCTGTTTTTT. The full variable domain, rest sourced from reference TRBV9 and TRBJ2-2, is DSGVTQTPKHLITATGQRVTLRCSPRSGDLSVYWYQQSLDQGLQFLIQYYNGEERAKGNILERFSAQQFPDLHSELNLSSLELGDSALYFCASSPGGTGELFFGEGSRLTVL.

The chain is built from TRBV13 and TRBJ2-1; 10 nucleotides match TRBD2. The CDR3 contains 16 residues. J was trimmed by 7 bases and V by 0 bases; bases with no gene match: 6. CDR1 and CDR2 from the germline V gene are PRHDT and FYEKMQ (reference sequence). The CDR3: CASSLGAGGPWNEQFF. CDR3 in DNA: TGTGCCAGCAGCTTAGGAGCGGGGGGGCCCTGGAATGAGCAGTTCTTC.

J is TRBJ1-2 and V is TRBV30; TRBD1 matches at 7 bases. CDR1 and CDR2 (germline): GTSNPN, SVGIG (reference sequence). Unmatched junction bases numbered 6, after V lost 6 bases and J lost 5 bases. The CDR3 consists of 12 residues. The CDR3 DNA reads TGTGCCTGTGACAGGGAGCCTTATGGCTACACCTTC. Its translation is CACDREPYGYTF.

The gene calls are TRBV5-6 and TRBJ2-7; D may be TRBD1 (6 bases). V was shortened by 4 bases and J by 6 bases, with 26 bases between the two germline ends. Germline V lookup: CDR1 SGHDT, CDR2 YYEEEE. This CDR3 has 17 amino acids. CDR3 bases: TGTGCCAGCAGCCGAACACAAACGACAGGCCCCGCAGGCGAGCAGTACTTC. Protein sequence: CASSRTQTTGPAGEQYF.